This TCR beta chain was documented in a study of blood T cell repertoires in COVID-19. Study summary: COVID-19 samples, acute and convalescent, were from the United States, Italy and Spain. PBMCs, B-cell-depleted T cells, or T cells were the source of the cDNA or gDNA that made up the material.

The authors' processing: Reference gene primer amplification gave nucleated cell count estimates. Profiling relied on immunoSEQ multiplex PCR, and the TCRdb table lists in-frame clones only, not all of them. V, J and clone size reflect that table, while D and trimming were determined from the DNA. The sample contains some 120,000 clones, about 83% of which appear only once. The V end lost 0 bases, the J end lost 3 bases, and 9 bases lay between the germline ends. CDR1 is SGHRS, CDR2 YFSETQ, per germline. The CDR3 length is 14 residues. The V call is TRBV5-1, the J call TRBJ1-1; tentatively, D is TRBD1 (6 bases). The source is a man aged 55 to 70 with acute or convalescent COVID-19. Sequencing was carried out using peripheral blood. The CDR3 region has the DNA TGCGCCAGCAGCTTGGTAGCAGGGGACACTGAAGCTTTCTTT. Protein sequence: CASSLVAGDTEAFF.